These 26 T cell receptor beta chains share one sample of origin, sequenced in a study of blood T cell repertoires in COVID-19. The repertoire was sequenced with immunoSEQ multiplex PCR; TCRdb's copy has only in-frame clones and lacks some. The sample yields some 150,000 clones, roughly nine tenths seen once. The sample consisted of peripheral blood. The receptor source for this set is a man in his fifties with acute or convalescent COVID-19.

In its sample, this clone was seen once. The DNA for the CDR3 is TGTGCCAGCAGCCAAACGGGAACGGACGGCTACGAGCAGTACTTC. This codes for CASSQTGTDGYEQYF. The gene calls are TRBV4-2 and TRBJ2-7; a weak D match, TRBD2 (5 bases). The CDR3 has 15 residues. The V end lost 2 bases, the J end lost 3 bases, and 14 bases lay between the germline ends. Germline CDR1 is LGHNA and CDR2 is YNFKEQ.

J is TRBJ1-5 and V is TRBV6-5; D remains unclear. Trimming stripped 2 bases from V and 5 bases from J, with 7 bases between. CDR3 size: 13 residues. Germline CDR1 reads MNHEY; CDR2 reads SVGAGI. The CDR3 DNA reads TGTGCCAGCAGTTACGGCAATCATCAGCCCCAGCATTTT. Its translation: CASSYGNHQPQHF.

The chain recombines TRBV18 with TRBJ2-1; D call uncertain. The CDR3 length is 14 residues. In germline, CDR1 is KGHSH, CDR2 LQKENI. V was shortened by 2 bases and J by 4 bases, with 9 bases between the two germline ends. CDR3 sequence reads: CASSPFSEYNEQFF. The CDR3 DNA sequence: TGTGCCAGCTCACCATTTTCAGAATACAATGAGCAGTTCTTC.

The chain joins TRBV6-2 or TRBV6-3 to TRBJ2-2, with D maybe TRBD1 (6 bases). V shed 6 bases and J shed 5 bases, with 22 bases lying between them. Per germline, CDR1 MNHEY and CDR2 SVGEGT. The CDR3 length is 17 residues. CDR3 amino acids: CASSQYGPRGLTGELFF. CDR3 DNA sequence: TGTGCCAGCAGCCAATACGGGCCCAGGGGCCTAACCGGGGAGCTGTTTTTT.

DNA for the CDR3: TGTGCCACCCGGGGGTTGGGAACCCAAGAGACCCAGTACTTC. Its protein product is CATRGLGTQETQYF. The J gene is TRBJ2-5, the V gene TRBV27; D possibly corresponds to TRBD2 (6 bases). CDR3 length equals 14 residues. Germline CDR1 reads MNHEY; CDR2 reads SMNVEV (reference sequence). The ends were cut back, 10 bases at V and 1 base at J, with 16 bases in the middle.

The CDR3: CASSVFRAGVPGELFF. As DNA, the CDR3 is TGTGCCAGCAGCGTATTCCGGGCGGGGGTTCCCGGGGAGCTGTTTTTT. The V call is TRBV9, the J call TRBJ2-2; 7 nucleotides agree with TRBD2. Trimming took 1 base from V and 6 from J; bases not matched to a gene: 9. The germline V gene encodes CDR1 SGDLS and CDR2 YYNGEE. This CDR3 comprises 16 residues.

The chain recombines TRBV12-3 or TRBV12-4 with TRBJ2-7; possibly TRBD2 for D (6 bases). The V gene lost 7 bases and the J gene lost 8 bases, with 15 bases spanning the gap. The CDR3 is 12 amino acids. The CDR3 DNA reads as TGTGCCAGCAACTTGGGACTTCAAAAGCAGTACTTC. Translated: CASNLGLQKQYF.

This sequence joins TRBV4-1 and TRBJ1-3, with D unresolved. The V end lost 0 bases, the J end lost 4 bases, and 13 bases lay between the germline ends. The CDR3 runs 16 residues. Per germline, CDR1 MGHRA and CDR2 YSYEKL. CDR3 protein: CASSQEVQAPGNTIYF. The CDR3 bases are TGCGCCAGCAGCCAAGAAGTCCAGGCCCCGGGAAACACCATATATTTT.

This clone was recorded only once. This chain connects TRBV5-1 to TRBJ1-1, with 9 bases lining up with TRBD1. V lost 4 bases and J lost 2; bases outside the gene matches: 3. The CDR3 contains 14 residues. Germline CDR1 reads SGHRS; CDR2 reads YFSETQ. In nucleotides, the CDR3 is TGCGCCAGCAGCCTGGACAGGGGTAACACTGAAGCTTTCTTT. Translated, it gives CASSLDRGNTEAFF.

The chain recombines TRBV3-1 (or the pseudogene TRBV3-2) with TRBJ2-3, with D tentatively TRBD1 (5 bases). CDR3 length: 13 residues. Between the trimmed V and J ends, which lost 6 bases and 8 bases, there was a span of 15 bases. Looked up from germline, CDR1 is LGHDT and CDR2 is YNNKEL (reference sequence). The CDR3 DNA reads TGTGCCAGCAGGGACGGTAACAGGCGTACGCAGTATTTT. This encodes CASRDGNRRTQYF.

The chain carries TRBV7-3 and TRBJ2-1; 9 nucleotides line up with TRBD1. V shed 3 bases, J shed 6 bases, and the junction held 15 bases outside the gene matches. This CDR3 contains 18 residues. Per germline, CDR1 SGHTA and CDR2 FQGTGA. The CDR3 DNA is TGTGCCAGCAGCTTCCTGGACGAGGGGACAGGGATGATCAATGAGCAGTTCTTC. This gives the protein CASSFLDEGTGMINEQFF.

The chain carries TRBV4-2 and TRBJ2-5; TRBD1 matches 8 bases. Germline lookup yields CDR1 LGHNA and CDR2 YNFKEQ. V was clipped by 2 bases and J by 4 bases; unmatched bases: 6. The CDR3 runs to 15 residues. CDR3 sequence: CASSQLTGGIETQYF. The CDR3 DNA reads as TGTGCCAGCAGCCAACTTACAGGGGGAATAGAGACCCAGTACTTC.

J is TRBJ1-6 and V is TRBV5-6; 8 nucleotides agree with TRBD1. Looked up from germline, CDR1 is SGHDT and CDR2 is YYEEEE. The trim removed 7 bases at V and 0 bases at J, leaving 12 bases unmatched. This CDR3 has 18 amino acids. CDR3 nucleotide sequence: TGTGCCAGCGCCGGCGGCAGGGGGCGAGTCTCCTATAATTCACCCCTCCACTTT. Residues: CASAGGRGRVSYNSPLHF. Using reference TRBV5-6 and TRBJ1-6 for the parts outside the CDR3, the full variable domain is DAGVTQSPTHLIKTRGQQVTLRCSPKSGHDTVSWYQQALGQGPQFIFQYYEEEERQRGNFPDRFSGHQFPNYSSELNVNALLLGDSALYLCASAGGRGRVSYNSPLHFGNGTRLTVT.

The chain recombines TRBV2 with TRBJ2-7; TRBD1 matches 10 bases. The CDR3 runs to 13 residues. The V and J ends lost 8 bases and 6 bases, in that order; junction bases with no gene match: 7. Germline CDR1 and CDR2: SNHLY and FYNNEI. CDR3 loop: CASGSTGGGEQYF. CDR3 coding DNA: TGTGCCAGCGGATCGACAGGGGGCGGCGAGCAGTACTTC. The variable domain in full, with the rest retrieved from reference TRBV2 and TRBJ2-7, is EPEVTQTPSHQVTQMGQEVILRCVPISNHLYFYWYRQILGQKVEFLVSFYNNEISEKSEIFDDQFSVERPDGSNFTLKIRSTKLEDSAMYFCASGSTGGGEQYFGPGTRLTVT.

The V call is TRBV6-5, the J call TRBJ2-2, with a possible D match to TRBD1 (5 bases). Germline V gene data show CDR1 as MNHEY and CDR2 as SVGAGI. The germline V and J ends were trimmed by 7 bases and 4 bases, with 13 bases remaining between them. This CDR3 contains 14 residues. This chain's CDR3 is CASIKGASTGELFF. The DNA for the CDR3 is TGTGCCAGCATAAAAGGGGCCAGCACCGGGGAGCTGTTTTTT.

The gene calls are TRBV3-1 (or the pseudogene TRBV3-2) and TRBJ2-6, with 8 nucleotides matching TRBD1. This CDR3 has 18 residues. The trim removed 4 bases at V and 0 bases at J, leaving 8 bases unmatched. The germline gives CDR1 LGHDT, CDR2 YNNKEL (reference sequence). CDR3 in amino acids: CASSRDRPCTSGANVLTF. The CDR3 DNA is TGTGCCAGCAGCCGGGACAGGCCCTGTACCTCTGGGGCCAACGTCCTGACTTTC.

This chain joins TRBV4-1 and TRBJ2-1; 14 nucleotides line up with TRBD2. Trimming took 3 bases from V and 10 from J; bases not matched to a gene: 8. This CDR3 comprises 16 residues. Per the germline V gene, CDR1 is MGHRA and CDR2 is YSYEKL. CDR3 amino acids: CASSHPGLAGEGEQFF. In DNA form, the CDR3 reads TGCGCCAGCAGCCACCCGGGACTAGCGGGAGAGGGGGAGCAGTTCTTC.

This sequence joins TRBV28 and TRBJ1-2; D is possibly TRBD1 (5 bases). This CDR3 spans 15 amino acids. Germline V gives CDR1 MDHEN, CDR2 SYDVKM. V dropped 3 bases and J dropped 2 bases, with 13 bases sitting between them. CDR3: CASSFGQGGNYGYTF. The DNA for the CDR3 is TGTGCCAGCAGTTTTGGGCAGGGAGGGAACTATGGCTACACCTTC.

In DNA, the CDR3 is TGTGCCAGTAGTATCTCTCTTTCCAGGTCGACCGGGGAGCTGTTTTTT. It encodes CASSISLSRSTGELFF. The chain has TRBV19 and TRBJ2-2; D gene unclear. V dropped 3 bases and J dropped 5 bases, with 16 bases sitting between them. This CDR3 has 16 residues. CDR1 and CDR2 (germline): LNHDA, SQIVND (reference sequence).

The V call is TRBV6-2 or TRBV6-3, the J call TRBJ2-1; TRBD1 or TRBD2 may be the D gene (6 bases each). Trimming left V 6 bases short and J 5 bases short, with 11 bases between. The CDR3 consists of 13 residues. Germline CDR1 and CDR2: MNHEY and SVGEGT. Written as DNA, the CDR3 is TGTGCCAGCAGCCCGGGGGCCGACAATGAGCAGTTCTTC. Translating it yields CASSPGADNEQFF.

This clone was recorded once. This chain joins TRBV7-7 and TRBJ2-3; 11 bases fit TRBD2. The CDR3 is 20 amino acids. With 0 bases clipped from V and 0 bases from J, the junction kept 11 bases outside the gene matches. CDR1 is SSHAT, CDR2 FNYEAQ, per germline (reference sequence). CDR3 residues: CASSLATPSGRPRSTDTQYF. The CDR3 nucleotides read TGTGCCAGCAGCTTAGCGACCCCTAGCGGGAGGCCCAGGAGCACAGATACGCAGTATTTT.

This chain connects TRBV5-6 to TRBJ2-5; the D gene is possibly TRBD1 (6 bases). V was pared by 1 base and J by 4 bases, with 11 bases between. This CDR3 has 14 amino acids. Per germline, CDR1 SGHDT and CDR2 YYEEEE. CDR3 in amino acids: CASSLLAGAETQYF. The CDR3 region has the DNA TGTGCCAGCAGCTTGCTGGCAGGGGCAGAGACCCAGTACTTC.

The J gene is TRBJ1-4, the V gene TRBV3-1 (or the pseudogene TRBV3-2); possible D gene TRBD1, 6 bases. V was cut by 4 bases and J by 4 bases, with 16 bases left in between. Germline loops: CDR1 LGHDT, CDR2 YNNKEL (reference sequence). The CDR3 sequence is 16 residues long. The CDR3 nucleotides are TGTGCCAGCAGCCCTTCGGACAGCGGAAATAATGAAAAACTGTTTTTT. The encoded protein is CASSPSDSGNNEKLFF.

Ten or more counts support this clone. The chain links TRBV27 to TRBJ1-5; D call uncertain. Trimming took 3 bases from V and 2 from J, leaving 17 bases between them. Germline V lookup: CDR1 MNHEY, CDR2 SMNVEV (reference sequence). The CDR3 has 17 amino acids. Here the CDR3 reads CASSFLTDREGNQPQHF. DNA for the CDR3: TGTGCCAGCAGTTTTCTAACGGACCGGGAGGGCAATCAGCCCCAGCATTTT.

The chain uses TRBV30 and TRBJ1-2, with D possibly being TRBD1 (6 bases). The germline gives CDR1 GTSNPN, CDR2 SVGIG (reference sequence). The V end was cut by 5 bases, the J end by 6 bases, with 16 bases between. The length of the CDR3 is 13 residues. CDR3 region: CAWGGRGYNGYTF. CDR3 DNA sequence: TGTGCCTGGGGGGGCAGGGGATACAATGGCTACACCTTC. The complete variable domain, with remaining parts taken from reference TRBV30 and TRBJ1-2, reads SQTIHQWPATLVQPVGSPLSLECTVEGTSNPNLYWYRQAAGRGLQLLFYSVGIGQISSEVPQNLSASRPQDRQFILSSKKLLLSDSGFYLCAWGGRGYNGYTFGSGTRLTVV.

This rearrangement joins TRBV7-3 to TRBJ2-1, with D maybe TRBD1 (5 bases). The CDR3 length is 15 residues. The V and J ends lost 2 bases and 4 bases respectively, with 12 bases between them. Per germline, CDR1 SGHTA and CDR2 FQGTGA. CDR3 in amino acids: CASSLEAGPYNEQFF. CDR3 coding DNA: TGTGCCAGCAGCTTAGAAGCAGGGCCGTACAATGAGCAGTTCTTC.